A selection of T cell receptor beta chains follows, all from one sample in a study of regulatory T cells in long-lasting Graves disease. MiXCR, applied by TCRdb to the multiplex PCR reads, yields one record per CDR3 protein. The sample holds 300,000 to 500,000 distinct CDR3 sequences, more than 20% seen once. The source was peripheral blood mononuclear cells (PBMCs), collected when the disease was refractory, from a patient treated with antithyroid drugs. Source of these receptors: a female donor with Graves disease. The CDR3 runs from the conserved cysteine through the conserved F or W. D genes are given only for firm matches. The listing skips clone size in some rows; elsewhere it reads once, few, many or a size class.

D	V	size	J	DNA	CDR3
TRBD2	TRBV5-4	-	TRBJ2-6	TGTGCCAGCTATAGCGGGAGTGCTGGGGCCAACGTCCTGACTTTC	CASYSGSAGANVLTF
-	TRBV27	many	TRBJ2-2	TGTGCCAGCAGTCCTCTGGGGGCAGGCACCGGGGAGCTGTTTTTT	CASSPLGAGTGELFF
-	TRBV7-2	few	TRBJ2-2	TGTGCCAGCAGCTCGAACAGATACGGGGAGCTGTTTTTT	CASSSNRYGELFF
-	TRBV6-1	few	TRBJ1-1	TGTGCCAGCAGTGAACCTGACAGGAACACTGAAGCTTTCTTT	CASSEPDRNTEAFF
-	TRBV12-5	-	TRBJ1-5	TGTGCTAGTGGTTTGTCGGGCAATCAGCCCCAGCATTTT	CASGLSGNQPQHF
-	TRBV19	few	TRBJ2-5	TGTGCCAGTAGTATGACGGGGTCACCTCAAGAGACCCAGTACTTC	CASSMTGSPQETQYF
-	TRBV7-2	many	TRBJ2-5	TGTGCCAGCAGCTTATTTCAGGACGTCCAGTACTTC	CASSLFQDVQYF
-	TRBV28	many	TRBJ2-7	TGTGCCAGCAGTTCCTACGGAGTCTCCTACGAGCAGTACTTC	CASSSYGVSYEQYF
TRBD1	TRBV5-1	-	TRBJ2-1	TGCGCCAGCAGCTTTGACAGGGCCAATGAGCAGTTCTTC	CASSFDRANEQFF
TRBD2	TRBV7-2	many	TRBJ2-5	TGTGCCAGCAGCTCCCGAGCGGGAGGGAGACAAGAGACCCAGTACTTC	CASSSRAGGRQETQYF
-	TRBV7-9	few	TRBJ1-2	TGTGCCAGCAGTCCCAGCTCGGACTACGGCGGCTACACCTTC	CASSPSSDYGGYTF
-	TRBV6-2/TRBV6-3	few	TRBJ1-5	TGTGCCAGCAGTTACTCGGAGGCTCAGCCCCAGCATTTT	CASSYSEAQPQHF
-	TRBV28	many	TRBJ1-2	TGTGCCAGCAAGAGGGCGGGGGCGGACTATGGCTACACCTTC	CASKRAGADYGYTF
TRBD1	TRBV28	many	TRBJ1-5	TGTGCCAGCAGTCCCAGACAGGGGGGGAATCAGCCCCAGCATTTT	CASSPRQGGNQPQHF
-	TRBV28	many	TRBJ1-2	TGTGCCAGTCAAGGAGGACTAGGGTTTAACTATGGCTACACCTTC	CASQGGLGFNYGYTF
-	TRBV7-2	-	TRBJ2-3	TGTGCCAGCAGCTTAGCGGCTAGAGGTACAGATACGCAGTATTTT	CASSLAARGTDTQYF
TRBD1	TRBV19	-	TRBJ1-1	TGTGCCGGCTCTTGGACAGGGGCATCGAACACTGAAGCTTTCTTT	CAGSWTGASNTEAFF
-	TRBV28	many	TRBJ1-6	TGTGCCAGCAGTTTAGTGCAGGGAAAGGGCTTGAATTCACCCCTCCACTTT	CASSLVQGKGLNSPLHF
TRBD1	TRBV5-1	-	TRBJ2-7	TGCGCCAGCAGCGATGGACAGGGTGGGGTCGAGCAGTACTTC	CASSDGQGGVEQYF
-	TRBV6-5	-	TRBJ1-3	TGTGCCAGCAGTTACTCGATTCCGGGGACGTCGAGCTCTGGAAACACCATATATTTT	CASSYSIPGTSSSGNTIYF
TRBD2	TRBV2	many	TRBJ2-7	TGTGCCAGCAGTGCTTCTAGCGGGAACTACGAGCAGTACTTC	CASSASSGNYEQYF
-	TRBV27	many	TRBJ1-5	TGTGCCAGCGGGAGGGGGAATCAGCCCCAGCATTTT	CASGRGNQPQHF
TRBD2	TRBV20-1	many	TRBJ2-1	TGCAGTGCTAGAGATAGGGCGGGAGGGTCCTACAATGAGCAGTTCTTC	CSARDRAGGSYNEQFF
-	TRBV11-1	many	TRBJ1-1	TGTGCCAGCAGCTCGAGCAGTGGAAGGAGGACTGAAGCTTTCTTT	CASSSSSGRRTEAFF
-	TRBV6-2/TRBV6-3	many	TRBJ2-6	TGTGCCAGCAGTTACCTTCGCACCTTAGCCAGCGTCCTGACTTTC	CASSYLRTLASVLTF
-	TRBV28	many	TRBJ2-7	TGTGCCAGCAGTCCCCACTCCCCTAAATACGAGCAGTACTTC	CASSPHSPKYEQYF
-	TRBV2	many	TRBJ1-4	TGTGCCAGCAGTGAGCAGGGTTTAGCACTGTTTTTT	CASSEQGLALFF
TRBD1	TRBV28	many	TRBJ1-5	TGTGCCAGCAGTAAAAACCATTTGACAGGGCAGCCCCAGCATTTT	CASSKNHLTGQPQHF
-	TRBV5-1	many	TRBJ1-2	TGCGCCAGCAGGGACATCCATAACTATGGCTACACCTTC	CASRDIHNYGYTF
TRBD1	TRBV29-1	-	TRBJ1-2	TGCAGCGTTGAACTTCAGGGGGCAGGCTATGGCTACACCTTC	CSVELQGAGYGYTF
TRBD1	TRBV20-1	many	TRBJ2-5	TGCAGTGCTAGAGACGACAGGGTGTCCCAAGAGACCCAGTACTTC	CSARDDRVSQETQYF
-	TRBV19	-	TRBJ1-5	TGTGCCAGTAGTATATTGGGGGGCGGCCGGCCCCAGCATTTT	CASSILGGGRPQHF
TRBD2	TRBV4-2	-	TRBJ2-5	TGTGCCAGCAGCCAAGATCAGAGTCTAGCGGGACGGTACCAAGAGACCCAGTACTTC	CASSQDQSLAGRYQETQYF
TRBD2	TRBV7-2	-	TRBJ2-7	TGTGCCAGCAGCTCCCAACCCGGGACTAGCGGGAGTGGCTACGAGCAGTACTTC	CASSSQPGTSGSGYEQYF
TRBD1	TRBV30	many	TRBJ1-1	TGTGCCTGGAGTGTATTATGGACAGGCTTGAACACTGAAGCTTTCTTT	CAWSVLWTGLNTEAFF
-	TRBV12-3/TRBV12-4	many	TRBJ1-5	TGTGCCACCTCAGACGGACAACAGGGAGGAGGGCAGCCCCAGCATTTT	CATSDGQQGGGQPQHF
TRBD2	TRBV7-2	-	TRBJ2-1	TGTGCCAGCAGCTTCCGGCTAGCGGTCTCCTACAATGAGCAGTTCTTC	CASSFRLAVSYNEQFF
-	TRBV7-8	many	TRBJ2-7	TGTGCCAGCAGCTTCGGACGTTCCTACGAGCAGTACTTC	CASSFGRSYEQYF
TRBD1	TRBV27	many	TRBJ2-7	TGTGCCAGCAGTTTATCGCCCTGGACAGGGGGCTCTAACGAGCAGTACTTC	CASSLSPWTGGSNEQYF
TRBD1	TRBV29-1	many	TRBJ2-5	TGCAGCCTTGCCCGGGACAGGGGAGGGACCCAGTACTTC	CSLARDRGGTQYF
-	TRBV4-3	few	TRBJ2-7	TGCGCCAGCAGCCAAGAGAATGGTTACGAGCAGTACTTC	CASSQENGYEQYF
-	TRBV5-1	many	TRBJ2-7	TGCGCCAGCAGCCAAGGTTATCCGGGGCCCAACTACGAGCAGTACTTC	CASSQGYPGPNYEQYF
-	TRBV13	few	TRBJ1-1	TGTGCCAGCAGCGGGGGACGGGTGAACACTGAAGCTTTCTTT	CASSGGRVNTEAFF
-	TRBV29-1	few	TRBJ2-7	TGCAGCGTTGATAGAACAGGGAGTTCCTACGAGCAGTACTTC	CSVDRTGSSYEQYF
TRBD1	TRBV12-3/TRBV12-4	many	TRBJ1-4	TGTGCCAGCAGACGGGACAGGGGAACAGATGAAAAACTGTTTTTT	CASRRDRGTDEKLFF
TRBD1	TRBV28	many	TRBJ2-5	TGTGCCAGCAGTAACCGGGACAGAGGGGAGACCCAGTACTTC	CASSNRDRGETQYF
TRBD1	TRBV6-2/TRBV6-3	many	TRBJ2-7	TGTGCCAGCAGTTTACCGACAGGGACGGAGTACGAGCAGTACTTC	CASSLPTGTEYEQYF
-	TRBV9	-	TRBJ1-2	TGTGCCAGCAGCGTCGGCGGGACGCTATATGGCTACACCTTC	CASSVGGTLYGYTF
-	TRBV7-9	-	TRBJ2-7	TGTGCCAGCAGCTTTACAGGGTTCTACGAGCAGTACTTC	CASSFTGFYEQYF
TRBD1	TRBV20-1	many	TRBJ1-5	TGCAGTGCTAGAGATGGGACAGGGGGCAATCAGCCCCAGCATTTT	CSARDGTGGNQPQHF
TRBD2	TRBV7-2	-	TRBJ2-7	TGTGCCAGCAGCTTAAGCCTAGCGGGAGGAACCTACGAGCAGTACTTC	CASSLSLAGGTYEQYF
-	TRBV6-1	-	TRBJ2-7	TGTGCCAGCAGCTCCCGCCGGGACAAGACCTACGAGCAGTACTTC	CASSSRRDKTYEQYF
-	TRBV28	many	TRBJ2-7	TGTGCCAGCAGTTCTGGGTACTCCTACGAGCAGTACTTC	CASSSGYSYEQYF
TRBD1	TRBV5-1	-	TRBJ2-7	TGCGCCAGCAGCTCTGGACAGGGTTCGGCCCACGAGCAGTACTTC	CASSSGQGSAHEQYF
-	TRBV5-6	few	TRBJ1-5	TGTGCCAGCAGCTTGAACGCCGATCAGCCCCAGCATTTT	CASSLNADQPQHF
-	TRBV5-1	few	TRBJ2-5	TGCGCCAGCAGCCCCGGTAGGGGCCTAGCAGCAGAGACCCAGTACTTC	CASSPGRGLAAETQYF
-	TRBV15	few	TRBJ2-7	TGTGCCACCAGCAGAGCCACCGGGACGGCCACCTACGAGCAGTACTTC	CATSRATGTATYEQYF
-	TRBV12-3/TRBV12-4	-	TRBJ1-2	TGTGCCAGCAGTGTAGCTAACTATGGCTACACCTTC	CASSVANYGYTF
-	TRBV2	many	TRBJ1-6	TGTGCCAACCGACAGGTCGATAATTCACCCCTCCACTTT	CANRQVDNSPLHF
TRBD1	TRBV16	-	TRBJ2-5	TGTGCCAGCAGCCAGCGACAGGGACAAGAGACCCAGTACTTC	CASSQRQGQETQYF